The sequence of this TCR beta chain was determined in a study of blood T cell repertoires in COVID-19. Study information: Sample material is recorded as cDNA or gDNA derived from T cells, B-cell-depleted T cells, or PBMCs.

Assay used: immunoSEQ multiplex PCR; TCRdb lists only in-frame clones, some missing. The table has about 330,000 clones, more than 90% seen once. The germline gives CDR1 SGHRS, CDR2 YFSETQ. V was pared by 6 bases and J by 0 bases, with 10 bases between. This CDR3 has 14 residues. The clonotype originates from a woman younger than 45 who had recovered from COVID-19. The chain couples TRBV5-1 to TRBJ2-1; D may be TRBD2 (5 bases). The sequencing input was PBMCs or T cells enriched from blood (not recorded which). Written as DNA, the CDR3 is TGCGCCAGCACGAGGGAGATCTCCTACAATGAGCAGTTCTTC. It specifies CASTREISYNEQFF.